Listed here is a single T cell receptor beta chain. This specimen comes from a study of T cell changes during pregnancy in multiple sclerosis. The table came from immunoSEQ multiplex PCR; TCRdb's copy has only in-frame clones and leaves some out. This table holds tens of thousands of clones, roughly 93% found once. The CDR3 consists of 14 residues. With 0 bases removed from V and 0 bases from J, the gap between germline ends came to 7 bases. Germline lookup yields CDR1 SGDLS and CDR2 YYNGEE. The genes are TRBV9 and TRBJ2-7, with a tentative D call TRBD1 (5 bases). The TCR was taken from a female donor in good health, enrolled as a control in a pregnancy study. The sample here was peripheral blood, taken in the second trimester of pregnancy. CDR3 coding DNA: TGTGCCAGCAGCGTAGCTGGGGCCTCCTACGAGCAGTACTTC. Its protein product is CASSVAGASYEQYF. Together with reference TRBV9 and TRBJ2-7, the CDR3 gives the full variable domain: DSGVTQTPKHLITATGQRVTLRCSPRSGDLSVYWYQQSLDQGLQFLIQYYNGEERAKGNILERFSAQQFPDLHSELNLSSLELGDSALYFCASSVAGASYEQYFGPGTRLTVT.